The T cell receptor (beta chain) described here comes from a study of T cells of healthy individuals. TCRdb passed the 5' RACE reads through MiXCR, listing each CDR3 protein once. Of approximately 52,000 distinct CDR3 sequences listed, roughly 14% are singletons. The germline V gene has CDR1 SNHLY and CDR2 FYNNEI. Trimming cost V 6 bases and J 2 bases, with 16 bases left between them. The CDR3 spans 15 residues. The source of this sequence is a human donor in good health. The V call is TRBV2, the J call TRBJ2-5; the D gene is possibly TRBD2 (5 bases). This chain's CDR3 is CASRLEGYGQETQYF. The CDR3 nucleotides read TGTGCCAGCAGGCTCGAGGGTTATGGGCAAGAGACCCAGTACTTC. The whole variable domain, remainder taken from reference TRBV2 and TRBJ2-5, is EPEVTQTPSHQVTQMGQEVILRCVPISNHLYFYWYRQILGQKVEFLVSFYNNEISEKSEIFDDQFSVERPDGSNFTLKIRSTKLEDSAMYFCASRLEGYGQETQYFGPGTRLLVL.